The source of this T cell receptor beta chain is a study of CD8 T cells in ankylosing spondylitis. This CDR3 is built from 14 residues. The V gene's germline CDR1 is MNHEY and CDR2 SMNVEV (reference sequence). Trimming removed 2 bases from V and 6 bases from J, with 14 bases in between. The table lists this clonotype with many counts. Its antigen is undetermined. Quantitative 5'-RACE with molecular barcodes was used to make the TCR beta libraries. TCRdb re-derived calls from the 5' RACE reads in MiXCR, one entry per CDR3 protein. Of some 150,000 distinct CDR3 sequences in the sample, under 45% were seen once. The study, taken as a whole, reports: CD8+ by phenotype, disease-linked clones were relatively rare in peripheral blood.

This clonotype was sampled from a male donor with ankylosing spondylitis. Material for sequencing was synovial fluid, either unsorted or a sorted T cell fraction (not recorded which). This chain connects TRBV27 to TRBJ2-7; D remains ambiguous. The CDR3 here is CASSLETEGLEQYF. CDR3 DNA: TGTGCCAGCAGTTTAGAGACCGAAGGGCTCGAGCAGTACTTC.